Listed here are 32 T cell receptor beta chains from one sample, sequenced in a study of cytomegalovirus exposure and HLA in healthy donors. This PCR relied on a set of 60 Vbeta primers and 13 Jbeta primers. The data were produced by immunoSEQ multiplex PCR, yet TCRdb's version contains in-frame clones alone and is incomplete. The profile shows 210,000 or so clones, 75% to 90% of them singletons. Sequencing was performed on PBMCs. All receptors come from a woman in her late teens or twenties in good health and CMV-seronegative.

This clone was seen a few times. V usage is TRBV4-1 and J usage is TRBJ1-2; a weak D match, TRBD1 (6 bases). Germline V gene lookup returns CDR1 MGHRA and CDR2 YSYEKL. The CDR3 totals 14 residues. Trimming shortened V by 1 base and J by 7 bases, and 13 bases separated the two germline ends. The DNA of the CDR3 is TGCGCCAGCAGCCAAGCGACCGGACAGTTTGGCTACACCTTC. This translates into CASSQATGQFGYTF.

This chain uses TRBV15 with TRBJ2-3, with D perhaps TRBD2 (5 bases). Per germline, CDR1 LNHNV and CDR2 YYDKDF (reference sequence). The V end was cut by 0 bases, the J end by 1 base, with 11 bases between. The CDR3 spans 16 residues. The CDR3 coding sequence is TGTGCCACCAGCAGAGATTCGGAGGAGGGCACAGATACGCAGTATTTT. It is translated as CATSRDSEEGTDTQYF. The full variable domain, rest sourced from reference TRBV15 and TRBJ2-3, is DAMVIQNPRYQVTQFGKPVTLSCSQTLNHNVMYWYQQKSSQAPKLLFHYYDKDFNNEADTPDNFQSRRPNTSFCFLDIRSPGLGDTAMYLCATSRDSEEGTDTQYFGPGTRLTVL.

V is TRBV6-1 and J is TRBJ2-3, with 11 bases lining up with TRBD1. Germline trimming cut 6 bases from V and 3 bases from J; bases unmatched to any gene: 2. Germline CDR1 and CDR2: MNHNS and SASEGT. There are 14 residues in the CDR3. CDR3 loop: CASRWDRGTDTQYF. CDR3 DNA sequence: TGTGCCAGCAGGTGGGACAGGGGGACAGATACGCAGTATTTT.

The CDR3 reads CASSPWPQGVYGYTF. The DNA of the CDR3 is TGTGCCAGCAGCCCTTGGCCCCAAGGGGTCTATGGCTACACCTTC. This rearrangement joins TRBV5-5 to TRBJ1-2; possibly TRBD1 for D (5 bases). Germline V CDR1 and CDR2: SGHKS, YYEKEE (reference sequence). Trimming took 4 bases from V and 4 from J, leaving 17 bases between them. The CDR3 is made up of 15 amino acids.

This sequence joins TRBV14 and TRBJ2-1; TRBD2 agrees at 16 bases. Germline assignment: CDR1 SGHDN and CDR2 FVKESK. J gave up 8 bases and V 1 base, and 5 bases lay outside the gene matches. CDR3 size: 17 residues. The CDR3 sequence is CASSQAGTSGGAYEQFF. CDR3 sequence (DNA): TGTGCCAGCAGCCAAGCTGGGACTAGCGGGGGGGCCTATGAGCAGTTCTTC.

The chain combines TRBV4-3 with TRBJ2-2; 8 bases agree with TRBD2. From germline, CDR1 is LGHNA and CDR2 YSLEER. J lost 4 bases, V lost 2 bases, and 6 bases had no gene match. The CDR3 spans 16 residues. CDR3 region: CASSQLSGVLTGELFF. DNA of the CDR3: TGCGCCAGCAGCCAACTTAGCGGGGTCCTCACCGGGGAGCTGTTTTTT.

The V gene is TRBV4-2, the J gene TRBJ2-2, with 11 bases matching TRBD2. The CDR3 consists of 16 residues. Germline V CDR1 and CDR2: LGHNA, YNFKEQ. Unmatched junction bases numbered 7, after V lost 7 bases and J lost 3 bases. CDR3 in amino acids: CASTTLAGAHTGELFF. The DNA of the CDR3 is TGTGCCAGCACCACACTAGCGGGGGCCCACACCGGGGAGCTGTTTTTT.

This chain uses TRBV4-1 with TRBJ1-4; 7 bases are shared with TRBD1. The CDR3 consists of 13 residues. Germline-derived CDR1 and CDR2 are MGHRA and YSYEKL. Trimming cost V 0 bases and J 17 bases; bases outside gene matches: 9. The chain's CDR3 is CASSQDRYRDSFF. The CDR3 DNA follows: TGCGCCAGCAGCCAAGATCGATACCGGGACAGCTTTTTT.

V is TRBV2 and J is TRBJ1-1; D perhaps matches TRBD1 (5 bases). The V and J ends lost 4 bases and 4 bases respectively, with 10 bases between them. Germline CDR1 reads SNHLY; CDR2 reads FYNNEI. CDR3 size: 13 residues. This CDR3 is CASSGQGTTEAFF. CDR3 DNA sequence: TGTGCCAGCAGTGGCCAGGGAACCACTGAAGCTTTCTTT. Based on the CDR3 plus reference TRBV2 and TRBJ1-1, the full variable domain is EPEVTQTPSHQVTQMGQEVILRCVPISNHLYFYWYRQILGQKVEFLVSFYNNEISEKSEIFDDQFSVERPDGSNFTLKIRSTKLEDSAMYFCASSGQGTTEAFFGQGTRLTVV.

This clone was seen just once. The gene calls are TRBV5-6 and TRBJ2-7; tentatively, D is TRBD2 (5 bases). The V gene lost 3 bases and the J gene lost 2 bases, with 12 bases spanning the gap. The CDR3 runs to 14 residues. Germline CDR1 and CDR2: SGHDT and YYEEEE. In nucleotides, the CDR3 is TGTGCCAGCAGCTGGGCGGGCTATACCTACGAGCAGTACTTC. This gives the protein CASSWAGYTYEQYF.

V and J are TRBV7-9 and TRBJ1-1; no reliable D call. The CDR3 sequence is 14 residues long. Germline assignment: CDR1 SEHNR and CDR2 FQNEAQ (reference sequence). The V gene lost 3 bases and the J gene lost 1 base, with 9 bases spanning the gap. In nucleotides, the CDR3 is TGTGCCAGCAGCTTGCTTGGAGGGAACACTGAAGCTTTCTTT. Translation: CASSLLGGNTEAFF.

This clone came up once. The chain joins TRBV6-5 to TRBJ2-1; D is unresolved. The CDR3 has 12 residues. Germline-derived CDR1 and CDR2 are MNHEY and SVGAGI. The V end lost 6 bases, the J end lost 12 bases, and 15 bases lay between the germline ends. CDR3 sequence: CASRASNKLQFF. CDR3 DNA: TGTGCCAGCAGAGCTAGTAATAAATTGCAGTTCTTC.

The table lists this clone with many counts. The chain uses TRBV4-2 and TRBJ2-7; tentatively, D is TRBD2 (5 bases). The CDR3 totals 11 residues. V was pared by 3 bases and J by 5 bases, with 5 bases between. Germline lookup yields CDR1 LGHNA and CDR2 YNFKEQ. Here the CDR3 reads CASSQRDEQYF. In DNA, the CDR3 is TGTGCCAGCAGCCAGCGGGACGAGCAGTACTTC.

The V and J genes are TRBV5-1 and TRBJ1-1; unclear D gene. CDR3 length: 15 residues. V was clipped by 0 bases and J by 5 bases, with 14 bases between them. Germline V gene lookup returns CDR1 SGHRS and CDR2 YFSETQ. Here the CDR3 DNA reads TGCGCCAGCAGCTTGGGCGGCGGGGAAGTGACTGAAGCTTTCTTT. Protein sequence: CASSLGGGEVTEAFF.

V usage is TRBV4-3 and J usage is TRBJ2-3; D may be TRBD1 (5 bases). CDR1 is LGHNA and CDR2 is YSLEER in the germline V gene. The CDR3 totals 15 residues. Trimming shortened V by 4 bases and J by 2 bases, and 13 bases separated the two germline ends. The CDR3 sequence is CASSLARVATDTQYF. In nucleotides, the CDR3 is TGCGCCAGCAGCCTGGCCAGGGTGGCCACAGATACGCAGTATTTT.

Here the CDR3 DNA reads TGTGCCAGCAGCCAACAGGCTAGCGGGAGTGTGTACGAGCAGTACTTC. Residues: CASSQQASGSVYEQYF. The J gene is TRBJ2-7, the V gene TRBV4-2, with 10 bases lining up with TRBD2. Germline assignment: CDR1 LGHNA and CDR2 YNFKEQ. This CDR3 spans 16 amino acids. V lost 2 bases to trimming and J lost 4 bases; unmatched junction nucleotides: 8.

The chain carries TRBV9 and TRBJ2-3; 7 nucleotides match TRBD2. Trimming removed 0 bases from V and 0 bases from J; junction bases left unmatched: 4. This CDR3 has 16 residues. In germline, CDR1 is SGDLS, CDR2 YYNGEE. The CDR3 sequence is CASSVETSASTDTQYF. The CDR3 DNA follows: TGTGCCAGCAGCGTAGAAACTAGCGCAAGCACAGATACGCAGTATTTT.

The CDR3 nucleotides read TGCGCCAGCAGCTTGGCGACTAGCGGGCACGAGCAGTACTTC. Its protein product is CASSLATSGHEQYF. The chain carries TRBV5-1 and TRBJ2-7; 10 nucleotides agree with TRBD2. Per germline, CDR1 SGHRS and CDR2 YFSETQ. The CDR3 is 14 residues long. Trimming took 0 bases from V and 5 from J; bases not matched to a gene: 2.

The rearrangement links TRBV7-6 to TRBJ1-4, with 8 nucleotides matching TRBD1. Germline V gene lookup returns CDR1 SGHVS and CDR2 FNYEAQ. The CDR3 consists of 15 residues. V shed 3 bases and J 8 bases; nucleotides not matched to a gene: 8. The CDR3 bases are TGTGCCAGCAGCTTCTCCAGGGGGCTAGACGAAAAACTGTTTTTT. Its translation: CASSFSRGLDEKLFF.

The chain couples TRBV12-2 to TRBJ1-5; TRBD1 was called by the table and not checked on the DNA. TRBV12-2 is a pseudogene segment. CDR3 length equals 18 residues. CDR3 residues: CASRLEQRTGDSNQPQHF. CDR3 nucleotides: TGTGCAAGTCGCTTAGAACAGCGGACAGGGGATAGCAATCAGCCCCAGCATTTT.

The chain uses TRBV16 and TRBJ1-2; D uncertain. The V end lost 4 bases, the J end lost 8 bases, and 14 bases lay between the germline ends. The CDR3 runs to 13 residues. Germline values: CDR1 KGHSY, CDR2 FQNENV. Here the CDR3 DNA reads TGTGCCAGCAGCCCCGGAACAGAAAACGGCTACACCTTC. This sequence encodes CASSPGTENGYTF.

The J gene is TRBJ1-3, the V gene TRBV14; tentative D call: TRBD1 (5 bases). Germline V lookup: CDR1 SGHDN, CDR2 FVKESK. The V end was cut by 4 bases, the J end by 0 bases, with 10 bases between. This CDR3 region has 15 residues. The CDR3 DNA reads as TGTGCCAGCAGCCCCTTGGGGCACTCTGGAAACACCATATATTTT. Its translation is CASSPLGHSGNTIYF.

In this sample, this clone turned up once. The CDR3 loop is CASRSGDEQYF. DNA for the CDR3: TGTGCCAGTAGGTCGGGGGACGAGCAGTACTTC. The chain is built from TRBV19 and TRBJ2-7; possibly TRBD2 for D (6 bases). The V and J ends lost 6 bases and 5 bases respectively, with 8 bases between them. Germline V gene data show CDR1 as LNHDA and CDR2 as SQIVND (reference sequence). CDR3 size: 11 residues.

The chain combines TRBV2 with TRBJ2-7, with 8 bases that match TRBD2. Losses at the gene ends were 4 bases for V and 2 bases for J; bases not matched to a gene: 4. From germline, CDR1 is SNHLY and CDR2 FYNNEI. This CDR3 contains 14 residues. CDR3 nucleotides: TGTGCCAGCAGTGGAGGCGGGGGGCCCTACGAGCAGTACTTC. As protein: CASSGGGGPYEQYF.

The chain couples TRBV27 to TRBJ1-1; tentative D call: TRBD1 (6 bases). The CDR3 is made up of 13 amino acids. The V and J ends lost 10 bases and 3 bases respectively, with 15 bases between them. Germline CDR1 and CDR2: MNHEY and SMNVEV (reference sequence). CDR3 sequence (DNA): TGTGCCACCTTCCGGGACACTTACACTGAAGCTTTCTTT. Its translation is CATFRDTYTEAFF.

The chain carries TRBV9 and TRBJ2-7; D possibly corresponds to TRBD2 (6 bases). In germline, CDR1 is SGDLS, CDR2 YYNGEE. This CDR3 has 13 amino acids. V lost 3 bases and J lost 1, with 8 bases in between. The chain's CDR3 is CASSDGTSYEQYF. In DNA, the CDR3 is TGTGCCAGCAGCGACGGGACTTCCTACGAGCAGTACTTC.

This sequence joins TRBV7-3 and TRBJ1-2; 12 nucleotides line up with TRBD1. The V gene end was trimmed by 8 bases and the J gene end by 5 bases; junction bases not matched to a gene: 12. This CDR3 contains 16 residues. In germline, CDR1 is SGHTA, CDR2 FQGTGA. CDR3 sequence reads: CASSNSGTGGGYGYTF. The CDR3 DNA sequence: TGTGCCAGCTCCAACTCCGGGACAGGGGGCGGGTATGGCTACACCTTC.

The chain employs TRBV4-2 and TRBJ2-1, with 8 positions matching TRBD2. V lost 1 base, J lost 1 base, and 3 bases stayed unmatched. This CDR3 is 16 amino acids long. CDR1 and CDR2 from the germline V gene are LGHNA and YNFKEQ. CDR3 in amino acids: CASSQGASGSYNEQFF. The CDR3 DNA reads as TGTGCCAGCAGCCAAGGGGCTAGCGGGTCCTACAATGAGCAGTTCTTC.

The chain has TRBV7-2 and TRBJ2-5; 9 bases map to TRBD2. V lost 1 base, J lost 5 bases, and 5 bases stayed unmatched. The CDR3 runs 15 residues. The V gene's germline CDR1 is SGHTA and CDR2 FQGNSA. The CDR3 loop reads CASSLGGGAYETQYF. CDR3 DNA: TGTGCCAGCAGCTTAGGCGGGGGGGCTTATGAGACCCAGTACTTC.

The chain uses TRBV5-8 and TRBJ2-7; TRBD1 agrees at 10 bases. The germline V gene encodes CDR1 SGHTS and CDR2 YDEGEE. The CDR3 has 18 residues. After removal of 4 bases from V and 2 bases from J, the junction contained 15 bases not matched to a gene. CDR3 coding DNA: TGTGCCAGCAGCATACCCCGGGACAGGGGCGTTCTCCCCTACGAGCAGTACTTC. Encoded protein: CASSIPRDRGVLPYEQYF.

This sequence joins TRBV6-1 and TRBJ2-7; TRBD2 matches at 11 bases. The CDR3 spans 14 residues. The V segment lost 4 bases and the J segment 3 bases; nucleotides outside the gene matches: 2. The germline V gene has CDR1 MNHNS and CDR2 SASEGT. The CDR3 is CASSVGLAGYEQYF. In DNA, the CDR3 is TGTGCCAGCAGTGTTGGACTAGCGGGCTACGAGCAGTACTTC.

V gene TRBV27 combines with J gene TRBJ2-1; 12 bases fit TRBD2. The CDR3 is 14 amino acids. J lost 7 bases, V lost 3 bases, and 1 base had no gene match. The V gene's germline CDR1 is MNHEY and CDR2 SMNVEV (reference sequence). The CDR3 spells CASSFGLAGNEQFF. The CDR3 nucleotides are TGTGCCAGCAGTTTCGGACTAGCGGGAAATGAGCAGTTCTTC.